This T cell receptor (beta chain) was observed in a study of T cell responses to AZD1222 COVID-19 vaccine. This CDR3 has 13 amino acids. CDR1 SGHRS and CDR2 YFSETQ come from the germline V gene. The V end was cut by 3 bases, the J end by 0 bases, with 5 bases between. As to this clone: The antigen is not known.

General study findings and limits: Targets within unmutated variant regions were reportedly found for nearly half of spike-specific TCRs. Two AZD1222 doses significantly raised spike-specific TCR breadth and depth over controls. Vaccine-associated CD4 TCRs spanned spike, dominant at 160-218 and 743-854.

Profiled with immunoSEQ multiplex PCR; TCRdb holds only in-frame clones, not every one. The profile shows approximately 94,000 clones, 88% of them singletons. The sequence came from an adult in good health. Source: peripheral blood, taken on day 0 of AZD1222 vaccination. The chain couples TRBV5-1 to TRBJ2-3; D is ambiguous. DNA of the CDR3: TGCGCCAGCAGCTCCCTGAGCACAGATACGCAGTATTTT. It is translated as CASSSLSTDTQYF.